This passage covers 26 T cell receptor beta chains from one sample sequenced in a study of CXCR3-negative and CXCR3-positive naive CD8 T cells (dated by TCRdb to about 2019). Beyond this particular receptor, the publication reports: Compared with CXCR3-negative naive cells, CXCR3-positive naive cells had TRB CDR3s with higher hydrophobicity (lower Kidera factor 4), lower energy, and higher strength and volume indices.

No antigen has been identified for these receptors. This sample was sequenced with a NextSeq 550. The Human TCR Profiling Kit (MiLaboratory) was used to prepare UMI-labeled 5' RACE TRB cDNA libraries. One entry per CDR3 protein sequence results from the TCRdb reprocessing of the reads, with DNA left out. The data table for this sample lists approximately 100,000 distinct CDR3 sequences. The ten largest clones represent 0.36% of the sample. Sequenced material: naive CXCR3+ CD8+ T cells from blood. The cell subset or site label, read with the paper, signifies: CD45RO-CCR7+CD27+CD95- naive CD8+ T cells expressing CXCR3 (TNR3+). These receptors originate from a human donor in good health. Some clones in this sample may be carry-over from other donors' samples.

The chain links TRBV20-1 to TRBJ2-7; TCRdb's D call of TRBD1 is untestable without DNA. CDR3 length: 15 residues. Germline V lookup: CDR1 DFQATT, CDR2 SNEGSKA (reference sequence). The CDR3 here is CSARVSSGGSYEQYF.

The chain carries TRBV23-1 and TRBJ2-1. TRBV23-1 belongs to the ORF category, with a function that is uncertain. The CDR3 runs to 11 residues. The chain's CDR3 is CASSHSGREFF.

The rearrangement uses TRBV10-3 and TRBJ2-2; the TCRdb call, TRBD1, lacks DNA for checking. The CDR3 covers 14 residues. CDR1 and CDR2 (germline): ENHRY, SYGVKD. Here the CDR3 reads CAIRQGSNTGELFF.

The V and J genes are TRBV3-1 and TRBJ2-3; lacking DNA, the TRBD2 call made by TCRdb goes unchecked. The CDR3 contains 16 residues. Germline-derived CDR1 and CDR2 are LGHDT and YNNKEL (reference sequence). The CDR3 loop reads CASSHLAGVPTDTQYF.

The chain employs TRBV4-1 and TRBJ2-3; TCRdb indicates TRBD1, and absent DNA this call remains unverified. CDR3 length: 17 amino acids. Germline CDR1 MGHRA, CDR2 YSYEKL. The CDR3 protein is CASSHRGGRGGTDTQYF.

This chain connects TRBV29-1 to TRBJ2-1; TCRdb designates TRBD1, a call that cannot be tested without DNA. Germline lookup yields CDR1 SQVTM and CDR2 ANQGSEA. The CDR3 covers 16 residues. CDR3: CSVDAVRDRGMYEQFF.

The chain employs TRBV15 and TRBJ2-2; as DNA is missing, the TRBD2 call by TCRdb cannot be tested. The CDR3 is 18 residues long. Germline V gene data show CDR1 as LNHNV and CDR2 as YYDKDF (reference sequence). The CDR3 protein is CATSSPGLLAGSTGELFF. Together with reference TRBV15 and TRBJ2-2, the CDR3 gives the full variable domain: DAMVIQNPRYQVTQFGKPVTLSCSQTLNHNVMYWYQQKSSQAPKLLFHYYDKDFNNEADTPDNFQSRRPNTSFCFLDIRSPGLGDTAMYLCATSSPGLLAGSTGELFFGEGSRLTVL.

This chain links TRBV27 with TRBJ2-7; the TCRdb D gene call, TRBD1, has no DNA to confirm it. This CDR3 region has 14 residues. Germline values: CDR1 MNHEY, CDR2 SMNVEV (reference sequence). The CDR3 sequence: CASSSGGPSYEQYF.

The rearrangement uses TRBV6-2 or TRBV6-3 and TRBJ2-1; TCRdb calls TRBD2, which cannot be checked without DNA. Per germline, CDR1 MNHEY and CDR2 SVGEGT. The CDR3 is made up of 16 amino acids. CDR3 in amino acids: CASSRGLAGIYNEQFF.

This chain joins TRBV12-3 or TRBV12-4 and TRBJ2-7; as DNA is missing, the TRBD1 call by TCRdb cannot be tested. The CDR3 spans 15 residues. CDR3 protein: CASSGGQRETYEQYF.

The chain recombines TRBV15 with TRBJ2-7; the TCRdb call, TRBD1, lacks DNA for checking. The V gene's germline CDR1 is LNHNV and CDR2 YYDKDF (reference sequence). This CDR3 spans 14 amino acids. The CDR3 region is CATSRGAGAREQYF.

The CDR3 spells CSVEKGGRNTGELFF. The chain uses TRBV29-1 and TRBJ2-2; the D call from TCRdb, TRBD2, cannot be confirmed without DNA. CDR1 and CDR2 (germline): SQVTM, ANQGSEA. This CDR3 comprises 15 residues.

The chain carries TRBV6-2 or TRBV6-3 and TRBJ2-7; TCRdb calls TRBD1, which cannot be checked without DNA. CDR3 length: 19 residues. Germline V lookup: CDR1 MNHEY, CDR2 SVGEGT. The CDR3 sequence is CASSYSLSPDRRIAYEQYF.

This chain uses TRBV28 with TRBJ2-1; TCRdb's assignment of TRBD1 cannot be checked, as there is no DNA. In germline, CDR1 is MDHEN, CDR2 SYDVKM. This CDR3 region has 15 residues. The chain's CDR3 is CASYRTGVSYNEQFF.

The rearrangement uses TRBV4-3 and TRBJ2-4; TCRdb gives TRBD1 as the D gene, but with no DNA this cannot be confirmed. This CDR3 region has 14 residues. From germline, CDR1 is LGHNA and CDR2 YSLEER. CDR3 protein: CASSSRTAVNIQYF.

The chain uses TRBV7-8 and TRBJ2-1. Germline V gene lookup returns CDR1 SGHVS and CDR2 FQNEAQ. The CDR3 has 15 residues. This CDR3 reads CASSLVRSRTYEQFF.

J is TRBJ1-1 and V is TRBV20-1. Germline CDR1 DFQATT, CDR2 SNEGSKA (reference sequence). The CDR3 runs to 15 residues. CDR3 protein: CSARERDGWNTEAFF.

The rearrangement links TRBV28 to TRBJ2-2; lacking DNA, the TRBD2 call made by TCRdb goes unchecked. The CDR3 has 15 residues. Germline CDR1 MDHEN, CDR2 SYDVKM. The CDR3 loop reads CASSWRGVGAGELFF.

The V gene is TRBV5-6, the J gene TRBJ2-7; without DNA, the TCRdb call of TRBD1 cannot be checked. Germline CDR1 SGHDT, CDR2 YYEEEE. The CDR3 runs 15 residues. The CDR3: CASSLLGQGTYEQYF.

This chain connects TRBV20-1 to TRBJ2-1. CDR1 DFQATT and CDR2 SNEGSKA come from the germline V gene (reference sequence). The length of the CDR3 is 12 residues. The CDR3: CRVRIPYNEQFF.

The chain is built from TRBV14 and TRBJ2-5; the D gene TCRdb calls, TRBD2, cannot be checked with no DNA. The germline V gene encodes CDR1 SGHDN and CDR2 FVKESK. The CDR3 runs to 19 residues. This CDR3 is CASSQEELAGGPIEETQYF.

The chain recombines TRBV5-4 with TRBJ2-1; TCRdb selects TRBD1, and the lack of DNA leaves this call unchecked. The CDR3 covers 16 residues. From germline, CDR1 is SGHNT and CDR2 YYREEE (reference sequence). The CDR3 is CASSLYIGGLYNEQFF.

The chain joins TRBV5-1 to TRBJ2-7. Germline-derived CDR1 and CDR2 are SGHRS and YFSETQ. The CDR3 runs 13 residues. The CDR3: CASSLLTAYEQYF.

This rearrangement joins TRBV29-1 to TRBJ2-7; the D call from TCRdb, TRBD1, cannot be confirmed without DNA. Germline V gene sequence: CDR1 SQVTM, CDR2 ANQGSEA. CDR3 length: 15 residues. The CDR3 sequence: CSVEFGGRPPYEQYF.

The chain joins TRBV4-1 to TRBJ2-1; TCRdb gives TRBD2 as the D gene, but with no DNA this cannot be confirmed. CDR3 length equals 16 residues. Per germline, CDR1 MGHRA and CDR2 YSYEKL. The chain's CDR3 is CASSQGPSQATGEQFF.

The chain combines TRBV29-1 with TRBJ2-2. Germline values: CDR1 SQVTM, CDR2 ANQGSEA. The CDR3 contains 12 residues. The CDR3 reads CSKIGDTGELFF.